These 21 T cell receptor beta chains were sequenced from one sample in a study of shared clonotypes between healthy human individuals. The repertoire was sequenced with immunoSEQ multiplex PCR; TCRdb's copy has only in-frame clones and lacks some. The sample lists around 600,000 clones; 85% to 95% were seen once. In the naive CD8 group, cells lacked CD45RO and were positively selected for CCR7, so terminally differentiated effector memory CD45RA+ cells were left out. The sample taken for sequencing was naive CD8+ T cells sorted from blood. Receptor source: a woman younger than 45 in good health.

This clone has just one count. CDR3 in DNA: TGCGCCAGCAGCGACCCCCCGGTTAGCGGGAGGGTAGCAGATACGCAGTATTTT. Translating gives CASSDPPVSGRVADTQYF. V gene TRBV5-1 combines with J gene TRBJ2-3, with 11 bases matching TRBD2. The J segment lost 4 bases and the V segment lost 4 bases, leaving 14 bases of the junction unmatched. CDR3 length equals 18 residues. Germline lookup yields CDR1 SGHRS and CDR2 YFSETQ.

The chain links TRBV5-1 to TRBJ1-1; no clear D. Trimming removed 2 bases at V and 1 base at J, with 6 bases between. Looked up from germline, CDR1 is SGHRS and CDR2 is YFSETQ. This CDR3 is built from 13 residues. The chain's CDR3 is CASSFWGNTEAFF. CDR3 in DNA: TGCGCCAGCAGCTTCTGGGGGAACACTGAAGCTTTCTTT.

The V gene is TRBV19, the J gene TRBJ2-1; 10 bases are shared with TRBD2. Germline loops: CDR1 LNHDA, CDR2 SQIVND (reference sequence). Trimming cost V 4 bases and J 6 bases; bases outside gene matches: 6. The CDR3 runs to 15 residues. The CDR3 reads CASSRLAGAFNEQFF. DNA for the CDR3: TGTGCCAGTAGTAGGCTAGCGGGAGCTTTCAATGAGCAGTTCTTC.

The CDR3 region has the DNA TGTGCCAGCAGCCGCACAACGGGAGGTTTCCACGAGCAGTACTTC. This translates into CASSRTTGGFHEQYF. The chain links TRBV5-4 to TRBJ2-5; 7 bases agree with TRBD2. The J call may be in error: the DNA end matches TRBJ2-7 better. The CDR3 totals 15 residues. Germline CDR1 SGHNT, CDR2 YYREEE (reference sequence).

Note on this clone: Additional DNA sequences in this sample encode the identical CDR3. J is TRBJ2-5 and V is TRBV27; 15 bases agree with TRBD2. Germline assignment: CDR1 MNHEY and CDR2 SMNVEV (reference sequence). The CDR3 extends over 15 amino acids. V lost 5 bases and J lost 5; bases outside the gene matches: 3. The CDR3 nucleotides are TGTGCCAGCAGTCCAGGGACTAGCGGGAGGGAGACCCAGTACTTC. Protein: CASSPGTSGRETQYF.

The gene calls are TRBV30 and TRBJ2-7, with 7 bases identical to TRBD2. Germline V gene sequence: CDR1 GTSNPN, CDR2 SVGIG (reference sequence). The CDR3 is made up of 14 amino acids. After removal of 4 bases from V and 2 bases from J, the junction contained 8 bases not matched to a gene. In DNA form, the CDR3 reads TGTGCCTGGACCCACCGGGGGGAGACCTACGAGCAGTACTTC. Translated: CAWTHRGETYEQYF.

The CDR3 nucleotides are TGTGCCAGCAGAAGGGGCGGAGGCACTGAAGCTTTCTTT. Its translation: CASRRGGGTEAFF. The V call is TRBV11-2, the J call TRBJ1-1; TRBD1 is a possible D gene (5 bases). The CDR3 sequence is 13 residues long. Germline values: CDR1 SGHAT, CDR2 FQNNGV. V was shortened by 6 bases and J by 4 bases, with 12 bases between the two germline ends.

The chain employs TRBV29-1 and TRBJ2-1; D remains unclear. Germline CDR1 is SQVTM and CDR2 is ANQGSEA. The V end was cut by 5 bases, the J end by 5 bases, with 7 bases between. The CDR3 extends over 11 amino acids. Here the CDR3 reads CSVRRDNEQFF. Written as DNA, the CDR3 is TGCAGCGTTCGAAGGGACAATGAGCAGTTCTTC.

The chain recombines TRBV5-8 with TRBJ1-5, with D uncertain. V gave up 2 bases and J gave up 9 bases, with 18 bases separating them. The CDR3 has 15 amino acids. Looked up from germline, CDR1 is SGHTS and CDR2 is YDEGEE. The CDR3 reads CASSLLLKGSGPQHF. The CDR3 DNA follows: TGTGCCAGCAGCTTATTGTTGAAGGGCTCAGGGCCCCAGCATTTT.

The rearrangement links TRBV4-1 to TRBJ1-2; TRBD1 is a possible D gene (5 bases). V shed 0 bases and J shed 8 bases, with 13 bases lying between them. CDR1 is MGHRA, CDR2 YSYEKL, per germline. The CDR3 is 14 amino acids. CDR3: CASSQERGEHGYTF. The CDR3, as DNA: TGCGCCAGCAGCCAAGAGCGAGGGGAGCACGGCTACACCTTC.

The chain joins TRBV7-8 to TRBJ2-7; D not certain. CDR1 SGHVS and CDR2 FQNEAQ come from the germline V gene. The CDR3 contains 14 residues. V lost 5 bases and J lost 2, with 13 bases in between. The CDR3 sequence is CASSLVGAPYEQYF. The CDR3 DNA is TGTGCCAGCAGCCTTGTTGGCGCCCCCTACGAGCAGTACTTC.

V is TRBV6-1 and J is TRBJ1-1; TRBD1 is a possible D gene (6 bases). Per germline, CDR1 MNHNS and CDR2 SASEGT. Trimming left V 3 bases short and J 0 bases short, with 11 bases between. The CDR3 loop spans 15 amino acids. CDR3 coding DNA: TGTGCCAGCAGTGATTGGACAGCCATGAACACTGAAGCTTTCTTT. Residues: CASSDWTAMNTEAFF.

The V and J genes are TRBV27 and TRBJ2-1, with 16 nucleotides matching TRBD2. After removal of 9 bases from V and 10 bases from J, the junction contained 9 bases not matched to a gene. Germline CDR1 MNHEY, CDR2 SMNVEV (reference sequence). The CDR3 runs 15 residues. The chain's CDR3 is CASTPGTSGRGEQFF. The DNA for the CDR3 is TGTGCCAGTACTCCCGGGACTAGCGGGAGGGGCGAGCAGTTCTTC.

The chain recombines TRBV28 with TRBJ1-2, with a weak D call TRBD1 (6 bases). Trimming shortened V by 5 bases and J by 0 bases, and 16 bases separated the two germline ends. The CDR3 consists of 16 residues. From germline, CDR1 is MDHEN and CDR2 SYDVKM. This CDR3 is CASSQLGQLANYGYTF. The CDR3 bases are TGTGCCAGCAGTCAACTCGGACAGTTAGCTAACTATGGCTACACCTTC.

The chain joins TRBV5-1 to TRBJ2-3; D call uncertain. Germline lookup yields CDR1 SGHRS and CDR2 YFSETQ. The CDR3 totals 15 residues. The V end lost 0 bases, the J end lost 3 bases, and 11 bases lay between the germline ends. Here the CDR3 DNA reads TGCGCCAGCAGCTTGGAGGTTAGGGCGACAGATACGCAGTATTTT. This encodes CASSLEVRATDTQYF.

Here the CDR3 reads CASSAGGFLAEAFF. Written as DNA, the CDR3 is TGTGCCAGCAGCGCGGGGGGGTTTTTGGCTGAAGCTTTCTTT. The chain uses TRBV9 and TRBJ1-1; D might be TRBD1 (5 bases). The CDR3 is 14 amino acids. V was pared by 3 bases and J by 6 bases, with 15 bases between. In germline, CDR1 is SGDLS, CDR2 YYNGEE.

The V call is TRBV27, the J call TRBJ2-7; the D is unclear. Germline assignment: CDR1 MNHEY and CDR2 SMNVEV (reference sequence). The CDR3 totals 17 residues. The germline V and J ends were trimmed by 3 bases and 1 base, with 19 bases remaining between them. CDR3 protein: CASSLFPVVEGSYEQYF. CDR3 sequence (DNA): TGTGCCAGCAGTTTGTTCCCGGTGGTAGAAGGTTCCTACGAGCAGTACTTC.

This rearrangement joins TRBV5-5 to TRBJ2-3; D not certain. The CDR3 has 15 residues. Trimming stripped 1 base from V and 0 bases from J, with 9 bases between. Germline loops: CDR1 SGHKS, CDR2 YYEKEE (reference sequence). The CDR3 DNA sequence: TGTGCCAGCAGCTTGCTGTGGCCAAGCACAGATACGCAGTATTTT. Amino acids: CASSLLWPSTDTQYF.

J is TRBJ2-7 and V is TRBV6-1; 8 positions agree with TRBD1. CDR1 is MNHNS, CDR2 SASEGT, per germline. After removal of 5 bases from V and 2 bases from J, the junction contained 5 bases not matched to a gene. This CDR3 contains 14 residues. CDR3 region: CASSKEDRAYEQYF. The DNA of the CDR3 is TGTGCCAGCAGTAAAGAGGACAGGGCCTACGAGCAGTACTTC.

V and J are TRBV5-8 and TRBJ2-5; no definite D call. The tail of the sequence fits TRBJ2-7 better, so the J call may be wrong. This CDR3 contains 13 residues. Germline V lookup: CDR1 SGHTS, CDR2 YDEGEE. In DNA form, the CDR3 reads TGTGCCAGCAGCTTGGGTGGCTTTAACGAGCAGTACTTC. It yields the protein CASSLGGFNEQYF.

A note on this clone: Other DNA variants within this sample encode the same CDR3. The CDR3 nucleotides read TGTGCCAGTAGTATCAGCAATCAGCCCCAGCATTTT. Its translation is CASSISNQPQHF. V is TRBV19 and J is TRBJ1-5; the D is unclear. V was pared by 3 bases and J by 1 base, with 1 base between. CDR3 length equals 12 residues. Germline V gene lookup returns CDR1 LNHDA and CDR2 SQIVND (reference sequence).